The 29 T cell receptor beta chains below were found in one sample sequenced in a study of OX40 agonist ivuxolimab in advanced cancers. This table comes from immunoSEQ multiplex PCR, and its TCRdb copy is limited to in-frame clones, with some not included. The table includes about 72,000 clones, roughly 88% detected once. This sample comprised CD4+ or CD8+ T cells sorted from blood, obtained in a trial of the OX40 agonist ivuxolimab. These receptors all stem from an adult with an advanced solid tumor such as melanoma, head and neck, liver or kidney cancer.

This clone was recorded only once. This chain links TRBV19 with TRBJ1-5; D ambiguous. The CDR3 length is 13 residues. Germline V gene data show CDR1 as LNHDA and CDR2 as SQIVND (reference sequence). V was cut by 3 bases and J by 7 bases, with 10 bases left in between. The CDR3 is CASSMAGLQPQHF. CDR3 nucleotides: TGTGCCAGTAGTATGGCCGGTTTACAGCCCCAGCATTTT.

V gene TRBV5-8 combines with J gene TRBJ2-2; TRBD2 might be the D (6 bases). Trimming shortened V by 0 bases and J by 4 bases, and 10 bases separated the two germline ends. The CDR3 consists of 15 residues. Per the germline V gene, CDR1 is SGHTS and CDR2 is YDEGEE. The CDR3 protein is CASSLGSGVTGELFF. The CDR3 DNA reads as TGTGCCAGCAGCTTGGGCTCGGGGGTCACCGGGGAGCTGTTTTTT.

V gene TRBV28 combines with J gene TRBJ2-3; the D gene could be TRBD1 or TRBD2 (6 bases each). The CDR3 totals 16 residues. Germline V lookup: CDR1 MDHEN, CDR2 SYDVKM. V dropped 5 bases and J dropped 0 bases, with 15 bases sitting between them. The CDR3 bases are TGTGCCAGCAGTGCGGGAACAGGGCCGAGCACAGATACGCAGTATTTT. It specifies CASSAGTGPSTDTQYF.

The chain uses TRBV4-3 and TRBJ2-3; 10 nucleotides line up with TRBD1. V shed 1 base, J shed 3 bases, and the junction held 10 bases outside the gene matches. The germline V gene encodes CDR1 LGHNA and CDR2 YSLEER. This CDR3 is built from 18 residues. CDR3 in DNA: TGCGCCAGCAGCCAAGGCGGGTTGGGGACAGGGGAAACAGATACGCAGTATTTT. Amino acid sequence: CASSQGGLGTGETDTQYF.

V gene TRBV5-1 combines with J gene TRBJ2-5; 8 positions agree with TRBD1. The V gene's germline CDR1 is SGHRS and CDR2 YFSETQ. The J segment lost 3 bases and the V segment lost 2 bases, leaving 3 bases of the junction unmatched. This CDR3 has 14 amino acids. Written as DNA, the CDR3 is TGCGCCAGCAGCTTTCAGGGGGCCGAAGAGACCCAGTACTTC. Protein: CASSFQGAEETQYF.

The CDR3 region is CASSVAKSWYGYTF. The CDR3 DNA is TGTGCCAGCAGCGTAGCGAAATCATGGTATGGCTACACCTTC. This rearrangement joins TRBV9 to TRBJ1-2; D remains ambiguous. CDR1 is SGDLS and CDR2 is YYNGEE in the germline V gene. The V end lost 0 bases, the J end lost 5 bases, and 11 bases lay between the germline ends. CDR3 length: 14 residues.

The chain recombines TRBV10-1 with TRBJ1-4, with 7 bases aligning to TRBD1. The CDR3 runs to 17 residues. J lost 6 bases, V lost 3 bases, and 13 bases had no gene match. Germline CDR1 and CDR2: WNHNN and SYGVQD (reference sequence). In DNA form, the CDR3 reads TGCGCCAGCAGTGATGAGACAGGGTGGGCGGAAGATGAAAAACTGTTTTTT. It translates to CASSDETGWAEDEKLFF.

The CDR3 here is CASGVLWGGGNEQFF. The DNA of the CDR3 is TGTGCCAGCGGTGTATTATGGGGAGGAGGTAATGAGCAGTTCTTC. The gene calls are TRBV7-2 and TRBJ2-1; tentative D call: TRBD2 (6 bases). Trimming removed 8 bases at V and 7 bases at J, with 21 bases between. CDR3 size: 15 residues. Germline assignment: CDR1 SGHTA and CDR2 FQGNSA.

The chain recombines TRBV9 with TRBJ1-4; D possibly corresponds to TRBD1 (5 bases). V was clipped by 0 bases and J by 1 base, with 7 bases between them. CDR1 is SGDLS and CDR2 is YYNGEE in the germline V gene. This CDR3 comprises 15 residues. The CDR3 region has the DNA TGTGCCAGCAGCGTAGGGGGCAGAACTAATGAAAAACTGTTTTTT. Protein: CASSVGGRTNEKLFF.

V and J are TRBV2 and TRBJ2-7; possibly TRBD1 or TRBD2 for D (7 bases each). The length of the CDR3 is 14 residues. Germline V gene lookup returns CDR1 SNHLY and CDR2 FYNNEI. V lost 7 bases, J lost 6 bases, and 19 bases lay in between. In nucleotides, the CDR3 is TGTGCCAGCATGCCCAGACAGGGAGGGGTCGAGCAGTACTTC. Residues: CASMPRQGGVEQYF.

This clone was found a few times. This sequence joins TRBV5-1 and TRBJ1-2; D possibly corresponds to TRBD1 (6 bases). Germline values: CDR1 SGHRS, CDR2 YFSETQ. This CDR3 is 15 amino acids long. V lost 4 bases, J lost 6 bases, and 19 bases lay in between. The CDR3 DNA reads as TGCGCCAGCAGCCTGGGGACACTAGTAGAAAATGGCTACACCTTC. Translated, it gives CASSLGTLVENGYTF. Looking up the rest from reference TRBV5-1 and TRBJ1-2 gives the full variable domain: KAGVTQTPRYLIKTRGQQVTLSCSPISGHRSVSWYQQTPGQGLQFLFEYFSETQRNKGNFPGRFSGRQFSNSRSEMNVSTLELGDSALYLCASSLGTLVENGYTFGSGTRLTVV.

The rearrangement uses TRBV10-2 and TRBJ2-7, with D perhaps TRBD1 (5 bases). Between the trimmed V and J ends, which lost 1 base and 7 bases, there was a span of 8 bases. Germline values: CDR1 WSHSY, CDR2 SAAADI. This CDR3 comprises 12 residues. CDR3 amino acids: CASSEFRQEQYF. Here the CDR3 DNA reads TGCGCCAGCAGTGAGTTTCGACAGGAGCAGTACTTC.

A single count supports this clone. The J gene is TRBJ2-2, the V gene TRBV7-2, with 7 bases that match TRBD2. In germline, CDR1 is SGHTA, CDR2 FQGNSA. Losses at the gene ends were 3 bases for V and 1 base for J; bases not matched to a gene: 2. The CDR3 extends over 15 amino acids. This CDR3 is CASSFGGGNTGELFF. The DNA for the CDR3 is TGTGCCAGCAGCTTCGGCGGGGGGAACACCGGGGAGCTGTTTTTT.

V usage is TRBV7-3 and J usage is TRBJ2-3; 15 nucleotides line up with TRBD2. The V gene's germline CDR1 is SGHTA and CDR2 FQGTGA. This CDR3 is 16 amino acids long. With 4 bases clipped from V and 3 bases from J, the junction kept 2 bases outside the gene matches. Written as DNA, the CDR3 is TGTGCCAGCAGCTCCGGACTAGCGGGGGGGACAGATACGCAGTATTTT. Translating it yields CASSSGLAGGTDTQYF. The full variable domain, with the rest looked up from reference TRBV7-3 and TRBJ2-3, is GAGVSQTPSNKVTEKGKYVELRCDPISGHTALYWYRQSLGQGPEFLIYFQGTGAADDSGLPNDRFFAVRPEGSVSTLKIQRTERGDSAVYLCASSSGLAGGTDTQYFGPGTRLTVL.

The rearrangement links TRBV6-4 to TRBJ2-3; D is unclear. V lost 4 bases and J lost 4, with 9 bases in between. The length of the CDR3 is 13 residues. Germline CDR1 and CDR2: MRHNA and SNTAGT. CDR3 protein: CASSANRADTQYF. CDR3 nucleotide sequence: TGTGCCAGCAGTGCAAATAGGGCAGATACGCAGTATTTT.

This chain connects TRBV5-1 to TRBJ2-7; possible D gene TRBD1, 6 bases. The CDR3 sequence is 14 residues long. The V gene's germline CDR1 is SGHRS and CDR2 YFSETQ. Trimming stripped 7 bases from V and 3 bases from J, with 17 bases between. CDR3 sequence reads: CASRKTGTSYEQYF. The CDR3 DNA reads as TGCGCCAGCCGCAAAACAGGGACAAGCTACGAGCAGTACTTC.

The J gene is TRBJ2-1, the V gene TRBV5-4; D uncertain. This CDR3 is 15 amino acids long. V was clipped by 0 bases and J by 0 bases, with 7 bases between them. CDR1 and CDR2 (germline): SGHNT, YYREEE (reference sequence). DNA of the CDR3: TGTGCCAGCAGCTTGGTTGGTAGCTCCTACAATGAGCAGTTCTTC. Residues: CASSLVGSSYNEQFF.

The V and J genes are TRBV27 and TRBJ2-7, with D unclear. CDR1 and CDR2 from the germline V gene are MNHEY and SMNVEV (reference sequence). Trimming removed 5 bases from V and 2 bases from J, with 10 bases in between. The CDR3 is 13 residues long. The CDR3 DNA is TGTGCCAGCAGTGAAATGGGCGCCTACGAGCAGTACTTC. Translation gives CASSEMGAYEQYF.

The V call is TRBV6-4, the J call TRBJ1-5; D remains unclear. Germline-derived CDR1 and CDR2 are MRHNA and SNTAGT. Deletions cut 8 bases from V and 7 bases from J, with 15 bases between. CDR3 size: 13 residues. CDR3: CASSPELGQPQHF. The CDR3 DNA is TGTGCCAGCTCCCCTGAGCTTGGACAGCCCCAGCATTTT.

The chain employs TRBV4-3 and TRBJ2-1; D gene uncertain. V was shortened by 1 base and J by 1 base, with 11 bases between the two germline ends. The CDR3 has 16 amino acids. Germline V CDR1 and CDR2: LGHNA, YSLEER. DNA for the CDR3: TGCGCCAGCAGCCAAGTCCCCACTCAATCCTACAATGAGCAGTTCTTC. Translation: CASSQVPTQSYNEQFF.

The chain recombines TRBV5-5 with TRBJ1-1; a possible D gene is TRBD1 (6 bases). V lost 4 bases, J lost 10 bases, and 17 bases lay in between. Germline V gene lookup returns CDR1 SGHKS and CDR2 YYEKEE (reference sequence). The CDR3 runs to 13 residues. The chain's CDR3 is CASSLVQGSGAFF. CDR3 coding DNA: TGTGCCAGCAGCCTAGTACAGGGTTCAGGAGCTTTCTTT.

The chain joins TRBV6-5 to TRBJ2-7; D possibly corresponds to TRBD2 (5 bases). This CDR3 has 14 amino acids. Germline-derived CDR1 and CDR2 are MNHEY and SVGAGI. V lost 10 bases and J 6 bases, leaving 22 bases between the germline ends. The CDR3 reads CATLDEGRTGEQYF. In nucleotides, the CDR3 is TGTGCCACCCTGGATGAGGGTCGAACGGGCGAGCAGTACTTC.

The V and J genes are TRBV29-1 and TRBJ1-3; 8 positions agree with TRBD1. The CDR3 has 13 residues. The junction had 3 bases not matched to a gene; V was cut back by 6 bases and J by 2 bases. In germline, CDR1 is SQVTM, CDR2 ANQGSEA. CDR3 amino acids: CSVTQGAGNTIYF. CDR3 nucleotides: TGCAGCGTCACACAGGGGGCTGGAAACACCATATATTTT.

The V and J genes are TRBV28 and TRBJ2-7, with D tentatively TRBD1 (5 bases). The CDR3 runs 14 residues. Trimming shortened V by 3 bases and J by 2 bases, and 11 bases separated the two germline ends. Germline V lookup: CDR1 MDHEN, CDR2 SYDVKM. The CDR3 sequence is CASSLLQATYEQYF. Here the CDR3 DNA reads TGTGCCAGCAGTTTGCTACAGGCCACCTACGAGCAGTACTTC.

Only one count was recorded for this clone. The chain uses TRBV15 and TRBJ2-7; no reliable D call. Trimming took off 0 bases at V and 1 base at J, with 10 bases between the two ends. This CDR3 has 15 residues. Germline CDR1 reads LNHNV; CDR2 reads YYDKDF (reference sequence). Written as DNA, the CDR3 is TGTGCCACCAGCAGAGATGCGGACGGGTCCTACGAGCAGTACTTC. It is translated as CATSRDADGSYEQYF. Full variable domain (missing parts from reference TRBV15 and TRBJ2-7): DAMVIQNPRYQVTQFGKPVTLSCSQTLNHNVMYWYQQKSSQAPKLLFHYYDKDFNNEADTPDNFQSRRPNTSFCFLDIRSPGLGDTAMYLCATSRDADGSYEQYFGPGTRLTVT.

V and J are TRBV7-9 and TRBJ1-3; possible D gene TRBD1, 6 bases. V was pared by 3 bases and J by 0 bases, with 6 bases between. The CDR3 length is 14 residues. Germline assignment: CDR1 SEHNR and CDR2 FQNEAQ (reference sequence). The CDR3 reads CASSLTGSGNTIYF. CDR3 sequence (DNA): TGTGCCAGCAGCTTGACAGGCTCTGGAAACACCATATATTTT.

This rearrangement joins TRBV4-1 to TRBJ1-4, with D maybe TRBD1 (5 bases). Germline-derived CDR1 and CDR2 are MGHRA and YSYEKL. This CDR3 region has 16 residues. The V end was cut by 3 bases, the J end by 7 bases, with 18 bases between. This CDR3 is CASSHLGVDKGEKLFF. CDR3 nucleotides: TGCGCCAGCAGCCACTTAGGGGTGGATAAGGGTGAAAAACTGTTTTTT.

This clone was detected only a few times. The chain uses TRBV11-2 and TRBJ1-2; 10 bases agree with TRBD1. The CDR3 runs 14 residues. Trimming at V came to 5 bases and at J to 2 bases, leaving 2 bases not matched to a gene. Germline-derived CDR1 and CDR2 are SGHAT and FQNNGV. The CDR3 region has the DNA TGTGCCAGCAGCGGACAGGGGGTGAACTATGGCTACACCTTC. This translates into CASSGQGVNYGYTF. The variable domain in full, with the rest retrieved from reference TRBV11-2 and TRBJ1-2, is EAGVAQSPRYKIIEKRQSVAFWCNPISGHATLYWYQQILGQGPKLLIQFQNNGVVDDSQLPKDRFSAERLKGVDSTLKIQPAKLEDSAVYLCASSGQGVNYGYTFGSGTRLTVV.

The V gene is TRBV19, the J gene TRBJ1-2; 8 bases are a match to TRBD1. V dropped 4 bases and J dropped 5; count of bases not matched to a gene: 12. The CDR3 is 16 amino acids. Germline values: CDR1 LNHDA, CDR2 SQIVND (reference sequence). The CDR3 sequence is CASSKKSGQETYGYTF. The DNA of the CDR3 is TGTGCCAGTAGTAAAAAGTCGGGACAGGAAACATATGGCTACACCTTC. The variable domain in full, completed from reference TRBV19 and TRBJ1-2, reads DGGITQSPKYLFRKEGQNVTLSCEQNLNHDAMYWYRQDPGQGLRLIYYSQIVNDFQKGDIAEGYSVSREKKESFPLTVTSAQKNPTAFYLCASSKKSGQETYGYTFGSGTRLTVV.